The 19 T cell receptor beta chains in this list originate from one sample, sequenced in a study of technical replicates of blood from a handful of donors. Libraries were prepared by immunoSEQ multiplex PCR; TCRdb keeps only in-frame clonotypes and omits some of them. The repertoire holds roughly 62,000 clones, about 95% seen once, with approximately 2.9% in the top ten. Sequences were obtained from PBMCs. These receptors all come from a human donor in good health. Some clones in this sample may be carry-over from other donors' samples.

This sequence joins TRBV11-1 and TRBJ2-3, with D possibly TRBD1 on 7 matching bases. The CDR3 totals 14 residues. V lost 5 bases and J lost 5, with 14 bases in between. CDR1 and CDR2 from the germline V gene are SGHAT and FQDESV (reference sequence). The CDR3 is CASSPGGRIDTQYF. The CDR3 coding sequence is TGTGCCAGCAGCCCAGGGGGGAGGATAGATACGCAGTATTTT.

The chain has TRBV4-3 and TRBJ2-1; 10 bases fit TRBD2. Germline CDR1 and CDR2: LGHNA and YSLEER. The CDR3 covers 19 residues. Germline trimming cut 1 base from V and 1 base from J; bases unmatched to any gene: 10. The CDR3 reads CASSQGGSGRPGSYNEQFF. CDR3 nucleotides: TGCGCCAGCAGCCAAGGGGGTAGCGGGAGGCCCGGTTCCTACAATGAGCAGTTCTTC.

The chain couples TRBV7-3 to TRBJ2-1; 14 positions match TRBD2. The CDR3 runs to 15 residues. Looked up from germline, CDR1 is SGHTA and CDR2 is FQGTGA. After removal of 2 bases from V and 8 bases from J, the junction contained 2 bases not matched to a gene. The CDR3 bases are TGTGCCAGCAGCTTAGGGACTAGCGGGAGCGATGAGCAGTTCTTC. It encodes CASSLGTSGSDEQFF.

The rearrangement joins TRBV10-3 to TRBJ2-1; TRBD2 aligns across 11 bases. The CDR3 covers 15 residues. Trimming cost V 5 bases and J 5 bases; bases outside gene matches: 5. Germline V lookup: CDR1 ENHRY, CDR2 SYGVKD. Here the CDR3 DNA reads TGTGCCATCAGTCTAGCGGGGGGCAAAGACAATGAGCAGTTCTTC. Its protein product is CAISLAGGKDNEQFF.

This clone was observed a single time. CDR3 amino acids: CASSQARLAGVYNEQFF. For the CDR3, the DNA is TGCGCCAGCAGCCAAGCGCGACTAGCGGGAGTCTACAATGAGCAGTTCTTC. The rearrangement uses TRBV4-1 and TRBJ2-1, with 12 bases fitting TRBD2. The CDR3 loop spans 17 amino acids. J was trimmed by 3 bases and V by 1 base; bases with no gene match: 4. Germline CDR1 MGHRA, CDR2 YSYEKL.

The genes are TRBV6-6 and TRBJ1-1; the D is unclear. This CDR3 is 13 amino acids long. With 1 base removed from V and 3 bases from J, the gap between germline ends came to 6 bases. Germline V CDR1 and CDR2: MNHNY, SVGAGI (reference sequence). CDR3 in amino acids: CASSYFGDTEAFF. The CDR3 DNA follows: TGTGCCAGCAGTTACTTCGGGGACACTGAAGCTTTCTTT.

In its sample, this clone was seen once. The CDR3 loop reads CASSIGQGDWNEQFF. The CDR3 region has the DNA TGTGCCAGCAGTATCGGGCAGGGGGATTGGAATGAGCAGTTCTTC. The chain employs TRBV27 and TRBJ2-1, with TRBD1 identical over 7 bases. The J segment lost 7 bases and the V segment lost 5 bases, leaving 11 bases of the junction unmatched. The CDR3 totals 15 residues. Germline V gives CDR1 MNHEY, CDR2 SMNVEV (reference sequence).

V and J are TRBV5-1 and TRBJ2-3; the match to TRBD2 covers 9 bases. Germline CDR1 and CDR2: SGHRS and YFSETQ. Losses at the gene ends were 2 bases for V and 6 bases for J; bases not matched to a gene: 7. The CDR3 is 15 amino acids. CDR3 sequence: CASSFSGTSPDTQYF. The CDR3 DNA is TGCGCCAGCAGCTTCTCCGGGACTAGCCCCGATACGCAGTATTTT.

The rearrangement uses TRBV7-2 and TRBJ2-5, with 8 bases that match TRBD2. The ends lost 7 bases at V and 10 bases at J; junction bases unmatched: 11. The CDR3 is 13 residues long. Germline loops: CDR1 SGHTA, CDR2 FQGNSA. The CDR3 is CASTQGGGPFQYF. CDR3 nucleotide sequence: TGTGCCAGCACCCAGGGCGGGGGGCCCTTCCAGTACTTC.

The chain uses TRBV28 and TRBJ1-2, with D possibly being TRBD1 (5 bases). Trimming shortened V by 6 bases and J by 4 bases, and 9 bases separated the two germline ends. Looked up from germline, CDR1 is MDHEN and CDR2 is SYDVKM. The CDR3 has 12 residues. The DNA of the CDR3 is TGTGCCAGCAGACAGGCGATCTATGGCTACACCTTC. Protein sequence: CASRQAIYGYTF.

The chain carries TRBV6-1 and TRBJ2-5; 7 bases match TRBD1. Germline CDR1 is MNHNS and CDR2 is SASEGT. The length of the CDR3 is 15 residues. V lost 2 bases and J lost 8; bases outside the gene matches: 11. For the CDR3, the DNA is TGTGCCAGCAGTGAATTCGGACAGGTACTAGATACCCAGTACTTC. Its translation is CASSEFGQVLDTQYF.

This chain connects TRBV25-1 to TRBJ2-5; D unclear. Between the trimmed V and J ends, which lost 1 base and 4 bases, there was a span of 19 bases. The CDR3 consists of 17 residues. CDR1 and CDR2 (germline): MGHDK, SYGVNS. This CDR3 reads CASSESRSRRMGETQYF. The DNA of the CDR3 is TGTGCCAGCAGTGAATCAAGGAGTCGTAGAATGGGAGAGACCCAGTACTTC.

The chain recombines TRBV11-2 with TRBJ2-5; TRBD2 aligns across 9 bases. CDR3 length: 17 residues. V was pared by 5 bases and J by 0 bases, with 10 bases of the junction left unmatched. Germline CDR1 is SGHAT and CDR2 is FQNNGV. The CDR3, as DNA: TGTGCCAGCAGCCCGGTTGGGCGGGGGGGGTACCAAGAGACCCAGTACTTC. Translating it yields CASSPVGRGGYQETQYF.

V is TRBV6-5 and J is TRBJ1-4; 7 bases map to TRBD1. The germline gives CDR1 MNHEY, CDR2 SVGAGI. This CDR3 comprises 12 residues. Trimming removed 5 bases from V and 8 bases from J; junction bases left unmatched: 2. CDR3 bases: TGTGCCAGCAGTCAGGACAGGGAAAAACTGTTTTTT. It yields the protein CASSQDREKLFF.

The chain couples TRBV4-2 to TRBJ2-4, with a possible D match to TRBD2 (6 bases). Trimming took 6 bases from V and 6 from J, leaving 30 bases between them. The CDR3 loop spans 19 amino acids. Germline CDR1 LGHNA, CDR2 YNFKEQ. CDR3 loop: CASSHQPGAVRPPGNIQYF. In DNA form, the CDR3 reads TGTGCCAGCAGTCATCAACCGGGAGCAGTGCGGCCCCCAGGAAACATTCAGTACTTC.

V is TRBV4-2 and J is TRBJ2-5; 7 positions agree with TRBD2. The CDR3 runs to 15 residues. With V trimmed by 0 bases and J by 5 bases, 6 bases remained unmatched. CDR1 LGHNA and CDR2 YNFKEQ come from the germline V gene. The CDR3 here is CASSQDGRAQETQYF. DNA of the CDR3: TGTGCCAGCAGCCAAGATGGGAGGGCCCAGGAGACCCAGTACTTC.

The chain recombines TRBV30 with TRBJ2-5, with TRBD2 matching over 9 bases. CDR1 GTSNPN and CDR2 SVGIG come from the germline V gene (reference sequence). The CDR3 has 16 amino acids. V shed 0 bases and J 4 bases; nucleotides not matched to a gene: 9. The CDR3 DNA reads TGTGCCTGGAGTGTTATGAGGAGCGGGAGGAGAGAGACCCAGTACTTC. As protein: CAWSVMRSGRRETQYF.

The chain combines TRBV7-9 with TRBJ1-2; D ambiguous. V was cut by 3 bases and J by 8 bases, with 13 bases left in between. This CDR3 spans 13 amino acids. Germline loops: CDR1 SEHNR, CDR2 FQNEAQ (reference sequence). The CDR3 DNA reads as TGTGCCAGCAGCTTTCAGTTGACGGGGGGCTACACCTTC. This encodes CASSFQLTGGYTF.

The chain joins TRBV29-1 to TRBJ2-7; 9 positions agree with TRBD1. This CDR3 is built from 14 residues. V lost 4 bases, J lost 5 bases, and 9 bases stayed unmatched. Germline CDR1 and CDR2: SQVTM and ANQGSEA. CDR3 sequence reads: CSVAGQGSFNEQYF. The CDR3 bases are TGCAGCGTTGCGGGACAGGGATCTTTCAACGAGCAGTACTTC.